A selection of T cell receptor beta chains follows, all from one sample in a study of blood T cells in healthy people across ages. TCRdb called the 5' RACE reads again in MiXCR, with one record for every CDR3 protein. The sample has 900,000 to 950,000 distinct CDR3 sequences; about 27% are singletons. Separately, the same data were catalogued under a study of T cells of mothers and their children.

The sample comprised blood. The receptors here all came from a woman aged 40 to 50 in good health. Each CDR3 is given with its conserved first and last residue. The order of the fields is V gene, clone size, J gene, CDR3 protein. Rows give clone size only sometimes, using once, few, many, or a class for an expanded clone.

v_call: TRBV20-1
clone_size: few
j_call: TRBJ1-1
cdr3_aa: CSARDPGGLGAEAFF

v_call: TRBV25-1
clone_size: few
j_call: TRBJ2-5
cdr3_aa: CASSAGGRKETQYF

v_call: TRBV12-3/TRBV12-4
clone_size: many
j_call: TRBJ2-7
cdr3_aa: CASSPQARTYEQYF

v_call: TRBV7-9
clone_size: -
j_call: TRBJ2-3
cdr3_aa: CASSATWDTQYF

v_call: TRBV5-1
clone_size: -
j_call: TRBJ2-1
cdr3_aa: CASSLDIRGTSNPILYNEQFF

v_call: TRBV3-1
clone_size: -
j_call: TRBJ2-5
cdr3_aa: CASSQDGYQKETQYF

v_call: TRBV7-9
clone_size: -
j_call: TRBJ2-1
cdr3_aa: CASSYQTKGEQFF

v_call: TRBV12-3/TRBV12-4
clone_size: -
j_call: TRBJ1-1
cdr3_aa: CASRPQGDVTEAFF

v_call: TRBV4-1
clone_size: many
j_call: TRBJ2-7
cdr3_aa: CASSQAVAYEQYF

v_call: TRBV20-1
clone_size: -
j_call: -
cdr3_aa: CSARLPTAGSYNEQYF

v_call: TRBV29-1
clone_size: many
j_call: TRBJ2-5
cdr3_aa: CSVPDRGNQETQYF

v_call: TRBV12-3/TRBV12-4
clone_size: few
j_call: TRBJ2-7
cdr3_aa: CASSPENRVVHEQYF

v_call: TRBV25-1
clone_size: many
j_call: TRBJ2-1
cdr3_aa: CASTSGGRVEQFF

v_call: TRBV28
clone_size: -
j_call: TRBJ1-5
cdr3_aa: CAGTSPTGSNQPQHF

v_call: TRBV30
clone_size: once
j_call: TRBJ2-1
cdr3_aa: CAWSVDRSPTGEQFF

v_call: TRBV15
clone_size: many
j_call: TRBJ2-5
cdr3_aa: CATSRDLDRGGEQYF

v_call: TRBV25-1
clone_size: many
j_call: TRBJ1-2
cdr3_aa: CASSEYPRTGATLNDGYTF

v_call: TRBV28
clone_size: -
j_call: TRBJ2-7
cdr3_aa: CASSRRPREQYF

v_call: TRBV7-2
clone_size: few
j_call: TRBJ1-2
cdr3_aa: CASSEHQGPGGTGYTF

v_call: TRBV12-3/TRBV12-4
clone_size: many
j_call: TRBJ2-1
cdr3_aa: CASSLGNEQFF

v_call: TRBV15
clone_size: many
j_call: TRBJ2-1
cdr3_aa: CATSIGQSSYNEQFF

v_call: TRBV7-9
clone_size: -
j_call: TRBJ2-7
cdr3_aa: CTSSSDRRSYEQYF

v_call: TRBV29-1
clone_size: -
j_call: TRBJ2-5
cdr3_aa: CSALLAGGETQYF

v_call: TRBV6-2/TRBV6-3
clone_size: -
j_call: TRBJ1-5
cdr3_aa: CASSYSGGDQHF

v_call: TRBV20-1
clone_size: -
j_call: TRBJ1-2
cdr3_aa: CSASGQGNRNGYTF

v_call: TRBV6-7
clone_size: -
j_call: TRBJ2-1
cdr3_aa: CASSSQGRSIHRGYNEQFF

v_call: TRBV7-6
clone_size: few
j_call: TRBJ2-7
cdr3_aa: CASSLPGGLEQYF